This T cell receptor beta chain is drawn from a study of blood T cell repertoires in COVID-19. The repertoire was sequenced with immunoSEQ multiplex PCR; TCRdb's copy has only in-frame clones and lacks some. The sample contains about 210,000 clones, approximately 82% of which appear only once. The CDR3 has 17 residues. Germline V gives CDR1 SGHRS, CDR2 YFSETQ. The V end lost 4 bases, the J end lost 0 bases, and 14 bases lay between the germline ends. Sequencing was performed on peripheral blood. This sequence was found in a man aged 45-65 years with active or convalescent COVID-19. V usage is TRBV5-1 and J usage is TRBJ1-6; D remains unclear. The CDR3 DNA reads as TGCGCCAGCAGCCTAGGAGGAGGCAGCTCCTATAATTCACCCCTCCACTTT. Protein: CASSLGGGSSYNSPLHF.